This T cell receptor (beta chain) is from a study of blood T cell repertoires in COVID-19. Study-wide context: Collection of acute and convalescent COVID-19 samples took place in the United States, Italy and Spain.

This CDR3 comprises 15 residues. The germline V gene encodes CDR1 SEHNR and CDR2 FQNEAQ (reference sequence). Germline trimming cut 3 bases from V and 1 base from J; bases unmatched to any gene: 4. Authors' processing steps: Reference gene primer amplification yielded estimated nucleated cell counts. The method was immunoSEQ multiplex PCR; TCRdb's version includes in-frame clones alone and lacks a portion of them. The V and J calls and clone size are taken from that table; D and trimming were inferred from the DNA. The sample consists of tens of thousands of clones, 84% of them appearing once. This receptor was identified in a man between 45 and 60 years old with active COVID-19. V gene TRBV7-9 combines with J gene TRBJ1-1; TRBD1 matches 8 bases. Material for sequencing was peripheral blood. CDR3 sequence (DNA): TGTGCCAGCAGCTTTCCGGGACAGGCGAACACTGAAGCTTTCTTT. Translating it yields CASSFPGQANTEAFF.